The rows below give T cell receptor beta chains drawn from one sample of a study of T-cell memory formation after mild COVID-19. TCRdb reanalysed the 5' RACE reads using MiXCR and keeps one entry per CDR3 protein. The data hold around 470,000 distinct CDR3 sequences, with roughly 20% observed a single time. Sequencing used PBMCs or a T cell subset sorted from them (not recorded which). Every receptor here comes from an adult woman who had mild COVID-19 (a few samples of this study predate the infection). Cell type and time point are not known. The CDR3 runs from the conserved cysteine through the conserved F or W. A D gene is named only where the DNA matches it firmly. Clone size, where shown, is once, few, many, or a class for clones that have expanded.

CDR3 DNA	CDR3 protein	clone size	V gene	D gene	J gene
TGTGCCAGCAGCCGGATGGAGGAGCAGTACTTC	CASSRMEEQYF	few	TRBV7-8	-	TRBJ2-7
TGCGCCACCAAGTCGGGGTCCCACTCCTACGAGCAGTACTTC	CATKSGSHSYEQYF	-	TRBV5-1	-	TRBJ2-7
TGTGCCAGCAACCCCGGACCAGACTACGAGCAGTACTTC	CASNPGPDYEQYF	-	TRBV9	-	TRBJ2-7
TGTGCCAGTAGTATACAGGGGGCCTTCGAAGCTTTCTTT	CASSIQGAFEAFF	many	TRBV19	TRBD1	TRBJ1-1
TGTGCCAGCAGCCCCAATTTGGAGACCCAGTACTTC	CASSPNLETQYF	few	TRBV5-5	-	TRBJ2-5
TGCAGTGCTAGAAAAGGCACAGATACGCAGTATTTT	CSARKGTDTQYF	-	TRBV20-1	-	TRBJ2-3
TGTGCCAGCAGCTCCGATACGCAGTATTTT	CASSSDTQYF	many	TRBV7-9	-	TRBJ2-3
TGTGCCAGCAGTAAAACCCCTAGTGGGGATGAGCAGTTCTTC	CASSKTPSGDEQFF	many	TRBV27	-	TRBJ2-1
TGTGCCACCAGTGATCGATGGGAGAGACAAGAGACCCAGTACTTC	CATSDRWERQETQYF	many	TRBV24-1	-	TRBJ2-5
TGTGCCAGCAGCTTGGGAGGTCTTTATAGCAATCAGCCCCAGCATTTT	CASSLGGLYSNQPQHF	-	TRBV5-6	-	TRBJ1-5
TGTGCCAGCAGCTTATTGGTCCTCGGGGAGAACACTGAAGCTTTCTTT	CASSLLVLGENTEAFF	-	TRBV7-9	-	TRBJ1-1
TGTGCCACCCTGGGTAACAATGAGCAGTTCTTC	CATLGNNEQFF	once	TRBV28	-	TRBJ2-1
TGTGCCACCGTGGCGGGCTGGTATGAGCAGTTCTTC	CATVAGWYEQFF	many	TRBV7-2	-	TRBJ2-1
TGTGCCAGCAGCCTATCATCGGGACAGCGATCCTATGGCTACACCTTC	CASSLSSGQRSYGYTF	few	TRBV7-8	TRBD1	TRBJ1-2
TGCAGTGCTAGCCCCGGGACAGGGGGAGAAGCTTTCTTT	CSASPGTGGEAFF	few	TRBV20-1	TRBD1	TRBJ1-1
TGTGCCAGCTCACCAGATACAGGGGGAGGCAATCAGCCCCAGCATTTT	CASSPDTGGGNQPQHF	-	TRBV18	TRBD1	TRBJ1-5
TGTGCCAGCAGCCCGAGTCCCCCTAGGGGAAATGAGCAGTTCTTC	CASSPSPPRGNEQFF	-	TRBV7-8	-	TRBJ2-1
TGCGCCAGCAGCTTGGACAGCACTGGAAACACCATATATTTT	CASSLDSTGNTIYF	-	TRBV5-1	-	TRBJ1-3
TGTGCCAGCAGTTACGGGCCAACAGGGGAGGATGAGGATGGCTACACCTTC	CASSYGPTGEDEDGYTF	few	TRBV6-2/TRBV6-3	TRBD1	TRBJ1-2
TGTGCCTGGAGGACCCAACAGGGTGGTCCCGGGGAGCTGTTTTTT	CAWRTQQGGPGELFF	few	TRBV30	-	TRBJ2-2
TGTGCCAGTAGTACGCAAGCGGGAGGGCCCTCCTACGAGCAGTACTTC	CASSTQAGGPSYEQYF	-	TRBV19	TRBD2	TRBJ2-7
TGTGCCAGCAGCGTAGGACTAGCGCCCTCCTACGAGCAGTACTTC	CASSVGLAPSYEQYF	few	TRBV9	TRBD2	TRBJ2-7
TGTGCCAGCAGTGCAGGGGCCAATCAGCCCCAGCATTTT	CASSAGANQPQHF	few	TRBV6-2/TRBV6-3	-	TRBJ1-5
TGCGCCAGCAGCTCGCGGTACACAGATACGCAGTATTTT	CASSSRYTDTQYF	-	TRBV5-1	-	TRBJ2-3
TGTGCCAGCAGTTACTCAACTAGCGCGTCCTACGAGCAGTACTTC	CASSYSTSASYEQYF	-	TRBV6-6	TRBD2	TRBJ2-7
TGTGCCACCAGCAGAGATTTACTAGCGGGAGGCCCCGGGACCCAGTACTTC	CATSRDLLAGGPGTQYF	-	TRBV15	TRBD2	TRBJ2-5
TGTGCCAGCAGTCTCCTAGCGGGAGTACGGGAGCAGTTCTTC	CASSLLAGVREQFF	few	TRBV12-3/TRBV12-4	TRBD2	TRBJ2-1